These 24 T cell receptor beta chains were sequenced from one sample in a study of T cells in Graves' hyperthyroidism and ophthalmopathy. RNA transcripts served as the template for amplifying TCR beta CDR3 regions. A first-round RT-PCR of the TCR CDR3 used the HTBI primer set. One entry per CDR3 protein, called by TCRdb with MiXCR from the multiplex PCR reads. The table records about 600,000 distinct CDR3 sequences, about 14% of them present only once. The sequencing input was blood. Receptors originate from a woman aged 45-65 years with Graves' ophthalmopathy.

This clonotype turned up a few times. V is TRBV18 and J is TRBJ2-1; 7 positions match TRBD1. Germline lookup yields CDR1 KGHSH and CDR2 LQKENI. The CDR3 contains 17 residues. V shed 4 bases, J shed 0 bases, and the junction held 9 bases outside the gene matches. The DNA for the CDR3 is TGTGCCAGCTCACGAAATACTGGGACAGTCTCCTACAATGAGCAGTTCTTC. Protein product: CASSRNTGTVSYNEQFF.

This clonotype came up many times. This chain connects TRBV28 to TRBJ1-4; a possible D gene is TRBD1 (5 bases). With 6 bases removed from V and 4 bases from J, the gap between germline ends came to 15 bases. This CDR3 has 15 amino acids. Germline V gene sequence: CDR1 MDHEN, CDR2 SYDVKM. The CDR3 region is CASSHLREGNEKLFF. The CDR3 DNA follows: TGTGCCAGCAGCCATCTCAGGGAGGGTAATGAAAAACTGTTTTTT.

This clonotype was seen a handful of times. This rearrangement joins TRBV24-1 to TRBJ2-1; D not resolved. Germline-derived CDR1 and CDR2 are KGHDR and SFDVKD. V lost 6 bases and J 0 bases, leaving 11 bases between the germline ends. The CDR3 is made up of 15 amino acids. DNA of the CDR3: TGTGCCACCAGTCCGACGTATAGCTCCTACAATGAGCAGTTCTTC. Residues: CATSPTYSSYNEQFF.

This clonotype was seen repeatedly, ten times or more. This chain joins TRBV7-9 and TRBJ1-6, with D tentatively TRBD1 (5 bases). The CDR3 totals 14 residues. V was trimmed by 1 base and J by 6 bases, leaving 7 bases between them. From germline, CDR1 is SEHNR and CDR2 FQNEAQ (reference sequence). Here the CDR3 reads CASSLVGANSPLHF. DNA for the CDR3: TGTGCCAGCAGCTTAGTAGGGGCTAATTCACCCCTCCACTTT.

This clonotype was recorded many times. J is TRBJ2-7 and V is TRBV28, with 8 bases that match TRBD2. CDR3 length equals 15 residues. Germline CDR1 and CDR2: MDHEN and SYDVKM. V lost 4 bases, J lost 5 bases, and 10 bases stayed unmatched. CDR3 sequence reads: CASSSPGGVANEQYF. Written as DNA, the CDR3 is TGTGCCAGCAGTTCCCCCGGGGGGGTGGCGAACGAGCAGTACTTC.

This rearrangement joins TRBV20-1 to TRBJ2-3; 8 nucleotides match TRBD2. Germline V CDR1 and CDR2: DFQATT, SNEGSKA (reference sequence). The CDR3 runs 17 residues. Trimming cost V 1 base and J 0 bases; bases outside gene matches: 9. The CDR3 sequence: CSARGLAGGSSTDTQYF. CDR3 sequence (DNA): TGCAGTGCTAGAGGACTGGCGGGAGGAAGTAGCACAGATACGCAGTATTTT.

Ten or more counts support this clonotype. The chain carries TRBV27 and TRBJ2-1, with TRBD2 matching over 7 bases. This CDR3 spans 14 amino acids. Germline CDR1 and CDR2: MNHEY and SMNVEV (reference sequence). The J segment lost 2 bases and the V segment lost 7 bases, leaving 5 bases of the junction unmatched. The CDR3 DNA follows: TGTGCCAGCACCGGGAGGTTCGCCTACAATGAGCAGTTCTTC. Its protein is CASTGRFAYNEQFF.

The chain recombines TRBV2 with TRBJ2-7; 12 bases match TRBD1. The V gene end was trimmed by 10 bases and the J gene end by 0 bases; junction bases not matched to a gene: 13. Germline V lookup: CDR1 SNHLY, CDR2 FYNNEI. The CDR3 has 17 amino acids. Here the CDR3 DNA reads TGTGCCACGACCGGGACAGGGGGCGTTAACAGCTCCTACGAGCAGTACTTC. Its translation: CATTGTGGVNSSYEQYF. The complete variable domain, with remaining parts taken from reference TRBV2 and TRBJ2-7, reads EPEVTQTPSHQVTQMGQEVILRCVPISNHLYFYWYRQILGQKVEFLVSFYNNEISEKSEIFDDQFSVERPDGSNFTLKIRSTKLEDSAMYFCATTGTGGVNSSYEQYFGPGTRLTVT.

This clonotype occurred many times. CDR3 sequence: CASSLLGQGGADTQYF. DNA of the CDR3: TGTGCCAGCAGTTTACTCGGACAGGGGGGGGCAGATACGCAGTATTTT. V and J are TRBV27 and TRBJ2-3; the match to TRBD1 covers 10 bases. V lost 2 bases to trimming and J lost 4 bases; unmatched junction nucleotides: 6. The CDR3 is 16 amino acids. Germline V lookup: CDR1 MNHEY, CDR2 SMNVEV (reference sequence).

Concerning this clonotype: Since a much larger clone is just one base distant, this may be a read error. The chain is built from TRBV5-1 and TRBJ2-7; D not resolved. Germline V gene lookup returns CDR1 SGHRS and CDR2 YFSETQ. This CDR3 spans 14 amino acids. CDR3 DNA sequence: TGCGCCTGCAGCTTGGTGACGGCCCCGTCCGAGCAGTACTTC. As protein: CACSLVTAPSEQYF.

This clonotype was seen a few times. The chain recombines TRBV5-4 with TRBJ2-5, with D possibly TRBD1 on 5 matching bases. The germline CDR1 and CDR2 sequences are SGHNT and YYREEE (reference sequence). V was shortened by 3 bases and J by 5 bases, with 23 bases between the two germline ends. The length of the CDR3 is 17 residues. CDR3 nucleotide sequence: TGTGCCAGCAGCTCCCAACTTGGGGCTGACAACCGGGAGACCCAGTACTTC. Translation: CASSSQLGADNRETQYF.

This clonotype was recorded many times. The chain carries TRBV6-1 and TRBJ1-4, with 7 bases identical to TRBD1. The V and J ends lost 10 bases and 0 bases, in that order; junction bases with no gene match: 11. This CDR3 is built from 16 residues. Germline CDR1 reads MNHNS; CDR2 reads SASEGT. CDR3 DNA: TGTGCCACCCGGCCAGGGGGGGGCCCAACTAATGAAAAACTGTTTTTT. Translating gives CATRPGGGPTNEKLFF.

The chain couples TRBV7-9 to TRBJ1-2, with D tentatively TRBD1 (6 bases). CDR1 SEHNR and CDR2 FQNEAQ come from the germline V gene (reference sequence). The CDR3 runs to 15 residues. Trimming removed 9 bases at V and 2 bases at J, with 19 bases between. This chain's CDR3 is CASDEYGTSNYGYTF. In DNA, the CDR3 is TGTGCCAGTGATGAGTACGGGACATCGAACTATGGCTACACCTTC.

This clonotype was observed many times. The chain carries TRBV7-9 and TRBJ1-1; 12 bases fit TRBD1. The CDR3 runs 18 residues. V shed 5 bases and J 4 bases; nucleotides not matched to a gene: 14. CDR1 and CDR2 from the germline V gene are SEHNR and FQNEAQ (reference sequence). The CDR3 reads CASSVIGTGGRRGTEAFF. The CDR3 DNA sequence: TGTGCCAGCAGCGTAATAGGGACAGGGGGCCGAAGGGGCACTGAAGCTTTCTTT.

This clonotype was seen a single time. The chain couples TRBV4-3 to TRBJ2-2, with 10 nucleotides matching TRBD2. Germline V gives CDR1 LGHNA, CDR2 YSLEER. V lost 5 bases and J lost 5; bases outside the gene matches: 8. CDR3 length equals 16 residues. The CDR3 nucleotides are TGCGCCAGCAGCAAGGGACTAGCGAGGGGAACCGGGGAGCTGTTTTTT. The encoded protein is CASSKGLARGTGELFF.

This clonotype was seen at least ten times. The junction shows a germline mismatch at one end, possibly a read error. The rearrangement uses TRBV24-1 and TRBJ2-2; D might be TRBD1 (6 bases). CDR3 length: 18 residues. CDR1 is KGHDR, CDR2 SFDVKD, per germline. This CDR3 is CATGETKGGTLNTGELFF. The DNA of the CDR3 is TGTGCCACCGGTGAGACGAAAGGGGGAACTCTGAACACCGGGGAGCTGTTTTTT.

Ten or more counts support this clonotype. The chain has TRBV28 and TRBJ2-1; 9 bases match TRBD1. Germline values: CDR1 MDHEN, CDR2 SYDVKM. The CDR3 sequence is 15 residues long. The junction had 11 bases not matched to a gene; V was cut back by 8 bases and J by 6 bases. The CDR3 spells CASWTPGQGPNEQFF. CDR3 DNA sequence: TGTGCCAGCTGGACCCCGGGACAGGGACCCAATGAGCAGTTCTTC. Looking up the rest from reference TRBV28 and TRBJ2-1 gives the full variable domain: DVKVTQSSRYLVKRTGEKVFLECVQDMDHENMFWYRQDPGLGLRLIYFSYDVKMKEKGDIPEGYSVSREKKERFSLILESASTNQTSMYLCASWTPGQGPNEQFFGPGTRLTVL.

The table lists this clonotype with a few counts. The CDR3 nucleotides are TGTGCCAGCAGTGTAAAGGGCGGGAGCTCCTACGAGCAGTACTTC. It encodes CASSVKGGSSYEQYF. The chain combines TRBV2 with TRBJ2-7; 7 positions agree with TRBD2. This CDR3 is built from 15 residues. Germline trimming cut 4 bases from V and 0 bases from J; bases unmatched to any gene: 6. Germline CDR1 is SNHLY and CDR2 is FYNNEI.

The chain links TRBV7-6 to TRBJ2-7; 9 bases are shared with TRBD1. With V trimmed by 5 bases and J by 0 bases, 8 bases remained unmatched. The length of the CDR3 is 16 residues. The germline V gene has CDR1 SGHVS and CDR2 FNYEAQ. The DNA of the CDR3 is TGTGCCAGCAGCCTGAGGACAGGGGCGTACTCCTACGAGCAGTACTTC. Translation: CASSLRTGAYSYEQYF.

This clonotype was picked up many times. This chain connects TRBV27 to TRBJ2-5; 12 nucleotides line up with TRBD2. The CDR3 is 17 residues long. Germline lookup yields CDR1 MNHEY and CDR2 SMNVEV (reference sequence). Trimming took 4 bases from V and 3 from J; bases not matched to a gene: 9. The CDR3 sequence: CASSYRTTSGRKETQYF. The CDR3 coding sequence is TGTGCCAGCAGTTACCGAACCACTAGCGGGAGGAAAGAGACCCAGTACTTC.

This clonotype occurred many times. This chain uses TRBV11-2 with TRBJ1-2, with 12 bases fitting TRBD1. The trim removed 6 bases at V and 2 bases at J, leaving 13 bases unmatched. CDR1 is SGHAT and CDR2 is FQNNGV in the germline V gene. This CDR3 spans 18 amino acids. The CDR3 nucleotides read TGTGCCAGCAGACCCCTCCGGGACAGGGGGCGGGCAAACTATGGCTACACCTTC. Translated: CASRPLRDRGRANYGYTF.

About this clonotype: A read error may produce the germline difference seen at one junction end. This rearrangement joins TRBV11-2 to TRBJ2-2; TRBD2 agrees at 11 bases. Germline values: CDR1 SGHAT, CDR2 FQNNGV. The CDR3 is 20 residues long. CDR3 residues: CASSPLRTSGRLFGTGELFF. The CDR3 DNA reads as TGTGCCAGCAGCCCTCTACGGACTAGCGGGCGGCTCTTTGGGACCGGGGAGCTGTTCTTT.

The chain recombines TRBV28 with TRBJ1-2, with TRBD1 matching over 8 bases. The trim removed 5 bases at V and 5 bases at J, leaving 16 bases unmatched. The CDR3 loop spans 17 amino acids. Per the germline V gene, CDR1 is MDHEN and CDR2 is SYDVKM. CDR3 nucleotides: TGTGCCAGCAGTACCGTGGAACAGGGGGGCGCTTCTTATGGCTACACCTTC. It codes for CASSTVEQGGASYGYTF.

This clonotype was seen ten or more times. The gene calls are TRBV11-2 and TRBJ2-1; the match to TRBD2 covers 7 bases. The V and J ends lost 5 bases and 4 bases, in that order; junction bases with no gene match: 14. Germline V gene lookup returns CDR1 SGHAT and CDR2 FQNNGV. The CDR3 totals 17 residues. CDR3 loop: CASSPGLSGRVYNEQFF. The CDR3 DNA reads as TGTGCCAGCAGCCCGGGACTATCGGGGAGAGTATACAATGAGCAGTTCTTC.